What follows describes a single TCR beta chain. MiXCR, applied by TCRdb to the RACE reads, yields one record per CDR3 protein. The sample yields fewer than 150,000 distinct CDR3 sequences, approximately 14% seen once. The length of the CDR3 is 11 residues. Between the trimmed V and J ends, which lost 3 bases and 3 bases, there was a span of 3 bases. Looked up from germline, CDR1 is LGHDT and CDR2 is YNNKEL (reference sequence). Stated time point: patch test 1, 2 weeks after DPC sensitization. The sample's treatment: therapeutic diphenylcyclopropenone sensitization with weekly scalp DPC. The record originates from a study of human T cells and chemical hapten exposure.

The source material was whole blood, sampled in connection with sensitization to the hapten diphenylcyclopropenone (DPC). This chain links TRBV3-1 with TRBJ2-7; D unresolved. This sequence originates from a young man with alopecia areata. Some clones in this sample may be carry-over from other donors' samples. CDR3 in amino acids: CASSHRYEQYF. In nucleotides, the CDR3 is TGTGCCAGCAGCCACCGCTACGAGCAGTACTTC.